Below are 16 T cell receptor beta chains sequenced from a single sample in a study of CD8+ T cells in alopecia areata. Treatment denoted: oral pan-JAK inhibitor, 5-10 mg twice daily. RNA extraction and reverse transcription yielded cDNA as sequencing template. The table came from immunoSEQ multiplex PCR; TCRdb's copy has only in-frame clones and leaves some out. The data show about 200,000 clones, 35% to 40% seen once. Sample: CD4+ T cells sorted from blood, taken at week 34, from a patient treated with tofacitinib. The receptor source for this set is a human donor with alopecia areata.

This clone was observed a few times. This chain connects TRBV30 to TRBJ2-1; 8 bases map to TRBD2. Looked up from germline, CDR1 is GTSNPN and CDR2 is SVGIG (reference sequence). The CDR3 consists of 14 residues. V lost 5 bases to trimming and J lost 1 base; unmatched junction nucleotides: 4. CDR3 region: CAWASGGSYNEQFF. CDR3 bases: TGTGCCTGGGCGAGCGGGGGTTCCTACAATGAGCAGTTCTTC.

The V call is TRBV12-5, the J call TRBJ2-3; TRBD2 is a possible D gene (5 bases). The CDR3 spans 14 residues. V was clipped by 5 bases and J by 1 base, with 10 bases between them. Germline loops: CDR1 LGHNT, CDR2 FRNRAP. CDR3: CASGLALRTDTQYF. The CDR3 DNA follows: TGTGCTAGTGGTCTAGCCCTTCGCACAGATACGCAGTATTTT.

This rearrangement joins TRBV5-6 to TRBJ1-2; perhaps TRBD1 as D (6 bases). Between the trimmed V and J ends, which lost 4 bases and 5 bases, there was a span of 15 bases. The length of the CDR3 is 14 residues. The germline gives CDR1 SGHDT, CDR2 YYEEEE. In DNA form, the CDR3 reads TGTGCCAGCAGCCACGGACAGAATGAGTATGGCTACACCTTC. It encodes CASSHGQNEYGYTF.

This clone was recorded a few times. The rearrangement joins TRBV11-3 to TRBJ2-1; D is ambiguous. The V end was cut by 5 bases, the J end by 4 bases, with 15 bases between. The CDR3 is made up of 15 amino acids. The germline V gene encodes CDR1 SGHNT and CDR2 YENEEA. CDR3 DNA sequence: TGTGCCAGCAGCCCGAAGTTAGGAGCTTACAATGAGCAGTTCTTC. This codes for CASSPKLGAYNEQFF. Filled out from reference TRBV11-3 and TRBJ2-1, the complete variable domain reads EAGVVQSPRYKIIEKKQPVAFWCNPISGHNTLYWYLQNLGQGPELLIRYENEEAVDDSQLPKDRFSAERLKGVDSTLKIQPAELGDSAVYLCASSPKLGAYNEQFFGPGTRLTVL.

The chain has TRBV5-1 and TRBJ2-2; no reliable D call. This CDR3 spans 15 amino acids. Germline V CDR1 and CDR2: SGHRS, YFSETQ. The V and J ends lost 2 bases and 6 bases respectively, with 14 bases between them. The CDR3 bases are TGCGCCAGCAGCTTCTCGGTCGTCGGGCCCGGGGAGCTGTTTTTT. It codes for CASSFSVVGPGELFF.

This clone has just a few counts. This chain links TRBV7-2 with TRBJ2-1; TRBD1 matches at 8 bases. Trimming cost V 2 bases and J 0 bases; bases outside gene matches: 12. From germline, CDR1 is SGHTA and CDR2 FQGNSA. This CDR3 has 19 residues. The CDR3 DNA is TGTGCCAGCAGCTTAATCGACAGGGGTGTCTTCTACTCCTACAATGAGCAGTTCTTC. Translating it yields CASSLIDRGVFYSYNEQFF.

V is TRBV5-1 and J is TRBJ2-6; 10 bases match TRBD1. The germline gives CDR1 SGHRS, CDR2 YFSETQ. J lost 1 base, V lost 7 bases, and 5 bases had no gene match. The CDR3 is 16 residues long. The CDR3 nucleotides are TGCGCCAGCCGGGACAGGGGCCCTTCTGGGGCCAACGTCCTGACTTTC. Translating gives CASRDRGPSGANVLTF. The whole variable domain, filled in from reference TRBV5-1 and TRBJ2-6, reads KAGVTQTPRYLIKTRGQQVTLSCSPISGHRSVSWYQQTPGQGLQFLFEYFSETQRNKGNFPGRFSGRQFSNSRSEMNVSTLELGDSALYLCASRDRGPSGANVLTFGAGSRLTVL.

The chain uses TRBV7-9 and TRBJ2-5; 11 bases are a match to TRBD2. This CDR3 is 16 amino acids long. CDR1 is SEHNR, CDR2 FQNEAQ, per germline (reference sequence). Trimming cost V 3 bases and J 4 bases; bases outside gene matches: 7. The CDR3 region is CASSFFLAGGGETQYF. For the CDR3, the DNA is TGTGCCAGCAGCTTTTTCCTAGCGGGGGGCGGAGAGACCCAGTACTTC.

The rearrangement links TRBV30 to TRBJ2-5, with D perhaps TRBD2 (6 bases). Germline lookup yields CDR1 GTSNPN and CDR2 SVGIG (reference sequence). The V end was cut by 5 bases, the J end by 1 base, with 17 bases between. The CDR3 is 15 amino acids. CDR3 in DNA: TGTGCCTGGGGTCCGGGACGGGGGATCCAAGAGACCCAGTACTTC. Protein sequence: CAWGPGRGIQETQYF.

The chain recombines TRBV19 with TRBJ2-5; D is unclear. This CDR3 region has 13 residues. The V end was cut by 0 bases, the J end by 1 base, with 3 bases between. The germline gives CDR1 LNHDA, CDR2 SQIVND (reference sequence). The CDR3 loop reads CASSIDSQETQYF. The CDR3 DNA reads as TGTGCCAGTAGTATAGATTCCCAAGAGACCCAGTACTTC.

This chain connects TRBV6-5 to TRBJ1-1; D perhaps matches TRBD1 (6 bases). With 5 bases removed from V and 6 bases from J, the gap between germline ends came to 16 bases. Germline V gives CDR1 MNHEY, CDR2 SVGAGI. This CDR3 is 14 amino acids long. Here the CDR3 reads CASSRQQGIPEAFF. The CDR3 DNA reads as TGTGCCAGCAGTCGCCAACAGGGTATCCCTGAAGCTTTCTTT.

Of note for this clone: Other nucleotide sequences from this sample produce the same CDR3. CDR3 region: CSAGTSNEKLFF. In nucleotides, the CDR3 is TGCAGCGCTGGGACAAGCAATGAAAAACTGTTTTTT. This chain links TRBV29-1 with TRBJ1-4; weak D call: TRBD1 (6 bases). Trimming cost V 7 bases and J 5 bases, with 11 bases left between them. Looked up from germline, CDR1 is SQVTM and CDR2 is ANQGSEA. The CDR3 length is 12 residues.

V gene TRBV6-5 combines with J gene TRBJ2-7; either TRBD1 or TRBD2 may supply D (5 bases each). The CDR3 is 12 residues long. The V end was cut by 5 bases, the J end by 5 bases, with 10 bases between. From germline, CDR1 is MNHEY and CDR2 SVGAGI. In DNA form, the CDR3 reads TGTGCCAGCAGTGACGGGGCCAACGAGCAGTACTTC. Its protein is CASSDGANEQYF.

This clone was observed a few times. The chain carries TRBV7-2 and TRBJ2-3; 10 bases map to TRBD2. The CDR3 covers 17 residues. The V segment lost 0 bases and the J segment 4 bases; nucleotides outside the gene matches: 7. CDR1 is SGHTA, CDR2 FQGNSA, per germline. This CDR3 reads CASSLALAGSISDTQYF. The CDR3 bases are TGTGCCAGCAGCTTAGCACTAGCGGGATCTATTTCAGATACGCAGTATTTT.

The chain has TRBV7-9 and TRBJ1-1, with TRBD1 as a possible D gene (5 bases). The CDR3 totals 17 residues. CDR1 is SEHNR and CDR2 is FQNEAQ in the germline V gene (reference sequence). Trimming shortened V by 7 bases and J by 0 bases, and 21 bases separated the two germline ends. As DNA, the CDR3 is TGTGCCAGCATGACCGGGGCCTCCAACGATATGAACACTGAAGCTTTCTTT. Residues: CASMTGASNDMNTEAFF.

The CDR3 coding sequence is TGTGCCAGCAGTGTGACAGGGGGGAATACTGAAGCTTTCTTT. Amino acid sequence: CASSVTGGNTEAFF. The J gene is TRBJ1-1, the V gene TRBV2; TRBD1 matches at 9 bases. The germline gives CDR1 SNHLY, CDR2 FYNNEI. Trimming cost V 4 bases and J 5 bases; bases outside gene matches: 5. The CDR3 has 14 residues.